The entry below gives a single T cell receptor beta chain sequence along with its context. Its antigen is not identified. CDR1 is MDHEN, CDR2 SYDVKM, per germline. The CDR3 is 13 residues long. The entry originates in a study of siplizumab effects on memory and regulatory T cells. Regarding the study as a whole: The apparent diversity of naive T cells exceeded that of memory cells, and naive T cells seemed to make a major contribution to the alloresponse. In the presence of siplizumab, alloreactive sequences traceable to unstimulated CD4+ memory cells were significantly reduced. Treatment with siplizumab left mappable alloreactive CD4+ clones averaging approximately 69% Treg-derived, compared with around 26% in controls. An assignable phenotype, naive or memory, was missing from roughly 76-95% of proliferating CD4+ or CD8+ clones.

Clones were sequenced by immunoSEQ multiplex PCR, and TCRdb holds only the in-frame ones, with some missing. The table has approximately 100,000 clones, 92% seen once. The sequenced sample was Tregs sorted from blood. The gene calls are TRBV28 and TRBJ2-1; 8 bases fit TRBD1. The sequence derives from a human donor in good health. The CDR3, as DNA: TGTGCTATACAGGGGGAGACCTACAATGAGCAGTTCTTC. Its translation is CAIQGETYNEQFF.